Below are 26 T cell receptor beta chains sequenced from a single sample in a study of T cells after yellow fever vaccination. In TCRdb, the 5' RACE reads were re-called with MiXCR into one record per CDR3 protein. The table shows approximately 610,000 distinct CDR3 sequences, with 17% occurring only once. The sample in question was PBMCs, obtained around 5 days after the first yellow fever vaccination. These receptor sequences come from a man between 18 and 29 years old who received the YFV17D yellow fever vaccine.

The gene calls are TRBV27 and TRBJ1-5; D is ambiguous. CDR3 size: 14 residues. Germline loops: CDR1 MNHEY, CDR2 SMNVEV (reference sequence). Trimming left V 7 bases short and J 7 bases short, with 17 bases between. The CDR3 DNA sequence: TGTGCCAGCACTCCCGTTATGGGAGGGCAGCCCCAGCATTTT. This gives the protein CASTPVMGGQPQHF.

In the case of this clonotype: A junction boundary mismatches the germline segment, possibly from a read error. This sequence joins TRBV7-7 and TRBJ2-2, with a tentative D call TRBD1 (6 bases). This CDR3 contains 15 residues. Germline V gene sequence: CDR1 SSHAT, CDR2 FNYEAQ (reference sequence). The CDR3 nucleotides are TGTGCTAGCAGCACAGGGCCGACGAACACCGGGGAGCTGTTTTTT. Translated: CASSTGPTNTGELFF.

The chain combines TRBV2 with TRBJ2-4; D possibly matches TRBD1 or TRBD2 (6 bases each). The CDR3 has 14 residues. Trimming took off 7 bases at V and 7 bases at J, with 17 bases between the two ends. Germline values: CDR1 SNHLY, CDR2 FYNNEI. This CDR3 is CASKFRGLENIQYF. The CDR3 DNA is TGTGCCAGCAAGTTTCGGGGGCTGGAGAACATTCAGTACTTC. Full variable domain (outside the CDR3, taken from reference TRBV2 and TRBJ2-4): EPEVTQTPSHQVTQMGQEVILRCVPISNHLYFYWYRQILGQKVEFLVSFYNNEISEKSEIFDDQFSVERPDGSNFTLKIRSTKLEDSAMYFCASKFRGLENIQYFGAGTRLSVL.

The V gene is TRBV19, the J gene TRBJ2-7, with 8 bases matching TRBD1. This CDR3 has 13 amino acids. The ends lost 7 bases at V and 4 bases at J; junction bases unmatched: 6. Germline CDR1 LNHDA, CDR2 SQIVND (reference sequence). The DNA for the CDR3 is TGTGCCAGTACCGGACAGGGTGGTTACGAGCAGTACTTC. Protein sequence: CASTGQGGYEQYF. Full variable domain (outside the CDR3, taken from reference TRBV19 and TRBJ2-7): DGGITQSPKYLFRKEGQNVTLSCEQNLNHDAMYWYRQDPGQGLRLIYYSQIVNDFQKGDIAEGYSVSREKKESFPLTVTSAQKNPTAFYLCASTGQGGYEQYFGPGTRLTVT.

The genes are TRBV2 and TRBJ1-4; D remains unclear. Trimming stripped 7 bases from V and 8 bases from J, with 14 bases between. Germline V lookup: CDR1 SNHLY, CDR2 FYNNEI. This CDR3 has 13 residues. Here the CDR3 reads CASIGVYQEKLFF. DNA of the CDR3: TGTGCCAGCATCGGTGTCTATCAGGAAAAACTGTTTTTT.

V is TRBV5-1 and J is TRBJ2-1, with a possible D match to TRBD1 (7 bases). V was shortened by 2 bases and J by 2 bases, with 11 bases between the two germline ends. Germline-derived CDR1 and CDR2 are SGHRS and YFSETQ. The CDR3 is 15 residues long. DNA of the CDR3: TGCGCCAGCAGCTTCCAGGGGGGCCCCTACAATGAGCAGTTCTTC. The encoded protein is CASSFQGGPYNEQFF.

J is TRBJ2-5 and V is TRBV5-1; tentatively, D is TRBD2 (6 bases). V shed 3 bases and J shed 3 bases, with 15 bases lying between them. The CDR3 runs to 15 residues. The germline V gene encodes CDR1 SGHRS and CDR2 YFSETQ. CDR3: CASSWGRGGEETQYF. CDR3 DNA: TGCGCCAGCAGCTGGGGAAGGGGCGGGGAAGAGACCCAGTACTTC.

This chain links TRBV19 with TRBJ2-5; 11 nucleotides match TRBD1. CDR3 length: 15 residues. V shed 6 bases, J shed 2 bases, and the junction held 5 bases outside the gene matches. Germline assignment: CDR1 LNHDA and CDR2 SQIVND (reference sequence). The CDR3 coding sequence is TGTGCCAGTAGCCGCCGGGACAGGGGGCAAGAGACCCAGTACTTC. Its translation is CASSRRDRGQETQYF.

This clonotype was counted only a few times. This chain links TRBV9 with TRBJ2-2; 9 bases fit TRBD2. There are 16 residues in the CDR3. Germline V gene data show CDR1 as SGDLS and CDR2 as YYNGEE. V was clipped by 0 bases and J by 4 bases; unmatched bases: 4. The CDR3 nucleotides read TGTGCCAGCAGCGTAGCTAGCGGGGAAGTCACCGGGGAGCTGTTTTTT. This gives the protein CASSVASGEVTGELFF. Full variable domain (rest looked up from reference TRBV9 and TRBJ2-2): DSGVTQTPKHLITATGQRVTLRCSPRSGDLSVYWYQQSLDQGLQFLIQYYNGEERAKGNILERFSAQQFPDLHSELNLSSLELGDSALYFCASSVASGEVTGELFFGEGSRLTVL.

The chain couples TRBV7-3 to TRBJ2-7; unclear D gene. This CDR3 has 16 residues. The germline gives CDR1 SGHTA, CDR2 FQGTGA. V lost 5 bases and J 3 bases, leaving 20 bases between the germline ends. CDR3 sequence reads: CASSQNPGPDVYEQYF. The CDR3, as DNA: TGTGCCAGCAGCCAAAATCCGGGCCCGGACGTCTACGAGCAGTACTTC.

The rearrangement uses TRBV12-3 or TRBV12-4 and TRBJ2-3; either TRBD1 or TRBD2 may supply D (7 bases each). CDR3 size: 16 residues. Trimming pared 5 bases from V and 5 bases from J, leaving 20 bases between. As DNA, the CDR3 is TGTGCCAGCAGTCCACGAGGGGAGGGGGCAGGAGATACGCAGTATTTT. Encoded protein: CASSPRGEGAGDTQYF.

This clonotype was recorded many times. The chain uses TRBV12-3 or TRBV12-4 and TRBJ1-1, with D unresolved. The V and J ends lost 3 bases and 3 bases respectively, with 11 bases between them. The CDR3 spans 14 residues. The CDR3 region has the DNA TGTGCCAGCAGTTTTCAGGCCAAACACACTGAAGCTTTCTTT. Residues: CASSFQAKHTEAFF.

J is TRBJ2-1 and V is TRBV7-9, with 8 positions matching TRBD1. J was trimmed by 6 bases and V by 6 bases; bases with no gene match: 7. The CDR3 sequence is 14 residues long. Germline values: CDR1 SEHNR, CDR2 FQNEAQ (reference sequence). The CDR3 reads CASRGQGTLNEQFF. The DNA for the CDR3 is TGTGCCAGCAGAGGACAGGGAACTCTCAATGAGCAGTTCTTC.

The V call is TRBV7-9, the J call TRBJ1-4; maybe TRBD1 (5 bases). V dropped 5 bases and J dropped 13 bases, with 11 bases sitting between them. Germline assignment: CDR1 SEHNR and CDR2 FQNEAQ (reference sequence). This CDR3 comprises 11 residues. This CDR3 reads CASSVQGILFF. In nucleotides, the CDR3 is TGTGCCAGCAGCGTGCAGGGTATACTGTTTTTT.

The rearrangement uses TRBV7-2 and TRBJ2-5; D remains unclear. V lost 5 bases to trimming and J lost 1 base, with 14 bases between them. This CDR3 region has 15 residues. Germline CDR1 is SGHTA and CDR2 is FQGNSA. The CDR3 here is CASSPPLTLQETQYF. Written as DNA, the CDR3 is TGTGCCAGCAGCCCCCCCCTTACCCTCCAAGAGACCCAGTACTTC.

A few counts support this clonotype. V gene TRBV5-1 combines with J gene TRBJ1-6; 7 bases line up with TRBD1. Trimming cost V 4 bases and J 6 bases; bases outside gene matches: 7. CDR3 length: 15 amino acids. From germline, CDR1 is SGHRS and CDR2 YFSETQ. CDR3: CASSPRDSFNSPLHF. The CDR3 DNA is TGCGCCAGCAGCCCCCGGGACAGCTTTAATTCACCCCTCCACTTT.

The sample holds many counts of this clonotype. The chain couples TRBV5-1 to TRBJ2-2; D unresolved. Deletions cut 3 bases from V and 7 bases from J, with 13 bases between. Germline CDR1 and CDR2: SGHRS and YFSETQ. The CDR3 loop spans 14 amino acids. CDR3 nucleotide sequence: TGCGCCAGCAGCTCCATATTGAAGGGCGGGGAGCTGTTTTTT. Protein: CASSSILKGGELFF.

The genes are TRBV12-3 or TRBV12-4 and TRBJ2-1; weak D call: TRBD1 (6 bases). The V end lost 6 bases, the J end lost 9 bases, and 12 bases lay between the germline ends. The length of the CDR3 is 12 residues. CDR3 nucleotide sequence: TGTGCCAGCAGCTTACAGGGCGGTGAGCAGTTCTTC. Amino acid sequence: CASSLQGGEQFF.

This clonotype showed up just a few times. The chain joins TRBV5-1 to TRBJ2-5; the D is unclear. Germline values: CDR1 SGHRS, CDR2 YFSETQ. Trimming removed 5 bases at V and 1 base at J, with 12 bases between. The CDR3 contains 14 residues. Here the CDR3 reads CASSRTSPQETQYF. The CDR3 region has the DNA TGCGCCAGCAGTCGGACCTCCCCCCAAGAGACCCAGTACTTC.

This clonotype appeared many times. CDR3 DNA sequence: TGCGCCAGCAGCTTGGATGACAGGAACTATGGCTACACCTTC. Translated: CASSLDDRNYGYTF. The chain has TRBV5-1 and TRBJ1-2, with D possibly TRBD1 on 6 matching bases. This CDR3 has 14 amino acids. From germline, CDR1 is SGHRS and CDR2 YFSETQ. Trimming pared 0 bases from V and 2 bases from J, leaving 8 bases between.

The rearrangement uses TRBV4-2 and TRBJ2-3, with 9 bases lining up with TRBD1. This CDR3 region has 14 residues. Germline CDR1 and CDR2: LGHNA and YNFKEQ. With 5 bases clipped from V and 5 bases from J, the junction kept 5 bases outside the gene matches. CDR3 DNA sequence: TGTGCCAGCAGCGGGGGACAGGGTGAAGATACGCAGTATTTT. Its translation is CASSGGQGEDTQYF.

This clonotype was detected only a few times. The chain is built from TRBV20-1 and TRBJ1-2; D remains ambiguous. The germline V gene has CDR1 DFQATT and CDR2 SNEGSKA (reference sequence). Trimming removed 0 bases from V and 2 bases from J, with 10 bases in between. The CDR3 contains 14 residues. CDR3 loop: CSARDVRGNYGYTF. Written as DNA, the CDR3 is TGCAGTGCTAGAGATGTCCGAGGGAACTATGGCTACACCTTC.

There are many counts of this clonotype. V usage is TRBV29-1 and J usage is TRBJ1-1; D not resolved. CDR1 and CDR2 (germline): SQVTM, ANQGSEA. The CDR3 is 12 amino acids. Trimming left V 6 bases short and J 2 bases short, with 10 bases between. The chain's CDR3 is CSVAPGNTEAFF. For the CDR3, the DNA is TGCAGCGTGGCTCCGGGTAACACTGAAGCTTTCTTT.

The genes are TRBV23-1 and TRBJ2-3; D gene uncertain. TRBV23-1 is given ORF status, its function remaining uncertain. This CDR3 is built from 16 residues. V was pared by 6 bases and J by 1 base, with 17 bases between. CDR3 residues: CASSPGWLGRTDTQYF. The CDR3 DNA sequence: TGCGCCAGCAGCCCTGGGTGGTTAGGACGCACAGATACGCAGTATTTT.

The V and J genes are TRBV4-1 and TRBJ1-2, with D uncertain. This CDR3 comprises 14 residues. CDR1 MGHRA and CDR2 YSYEKL come from the germline V gene. Between the trimmed V and J ends, which lost 3 bases and 0 bases, there was a span of 8 bases. CDR3 DNA sequence: TGCGCCAGCAGCCATGAGAGAGCTAACTATGGCTACACCTTC. Translated, it gives CASSHERANYGYTF.

The sample holds a few counts of this clonotype. The chain is built from TRBV20-1 and TRBJ2-1, with 10 bases aligning to TRBD1. The J segment lost 5 bases and the V segment lost 4 bases, leaving 5 bases of the junction unmatched. Germline V gives CDR1 DFQATT, CDR2 SNEGSKA (reference sequence). The CDR3 is made up of 14 amino acids. The CDR3 protein is CSAIPGQGNNEQFF. The CDR3 DNA reads as TGCAGTGCTATTCCGGGACAGGGGAACAATGAGCAGTTCTTC.